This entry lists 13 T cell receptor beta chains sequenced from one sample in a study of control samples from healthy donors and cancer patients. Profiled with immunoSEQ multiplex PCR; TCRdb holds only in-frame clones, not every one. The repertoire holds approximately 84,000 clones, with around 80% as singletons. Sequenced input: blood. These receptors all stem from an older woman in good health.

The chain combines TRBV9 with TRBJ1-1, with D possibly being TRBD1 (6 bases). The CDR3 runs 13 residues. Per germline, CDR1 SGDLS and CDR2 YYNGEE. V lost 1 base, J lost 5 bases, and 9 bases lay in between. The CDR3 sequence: CASSVKGGTEAFF. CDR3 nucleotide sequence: TGTGCCAGCAGCGTAAAAGGGGGTACTGAAGCTTTCTTT.

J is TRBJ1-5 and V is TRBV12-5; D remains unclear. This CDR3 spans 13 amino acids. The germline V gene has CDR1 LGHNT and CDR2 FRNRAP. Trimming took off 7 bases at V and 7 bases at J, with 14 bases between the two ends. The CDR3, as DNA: TGTGCTAGTGCCGTCGAGGGCGTGCAGCCCCAGCATTTT. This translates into CASAVEGVQPQHF.

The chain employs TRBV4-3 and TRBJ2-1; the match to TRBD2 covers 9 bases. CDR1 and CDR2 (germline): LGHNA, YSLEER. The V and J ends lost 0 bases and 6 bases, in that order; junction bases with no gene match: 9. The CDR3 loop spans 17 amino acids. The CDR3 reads CASSQDWAGGSSNEQFF. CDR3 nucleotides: TGCGCCAGCAGCCAAGATTGGGCGGGGGGGTCTAGCAATGAGCAGTTCTTC.

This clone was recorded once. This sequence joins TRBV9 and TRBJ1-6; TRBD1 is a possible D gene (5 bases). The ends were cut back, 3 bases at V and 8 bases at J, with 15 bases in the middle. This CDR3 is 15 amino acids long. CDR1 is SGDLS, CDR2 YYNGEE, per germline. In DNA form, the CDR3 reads TGTGCCAGCAGCGAGACTGGGACGGATGATTCACCCCTCCACTTT. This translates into CASSETGTDDSPLHF.

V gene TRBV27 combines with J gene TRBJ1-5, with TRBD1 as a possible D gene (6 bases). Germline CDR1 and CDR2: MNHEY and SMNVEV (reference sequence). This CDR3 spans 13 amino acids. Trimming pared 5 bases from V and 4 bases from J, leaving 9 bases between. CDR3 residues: CASSVRGNQPQHF. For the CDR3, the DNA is TGTGCCAGCAGTGTCAGGGGTAATCAGCCCCAGCATTTT.

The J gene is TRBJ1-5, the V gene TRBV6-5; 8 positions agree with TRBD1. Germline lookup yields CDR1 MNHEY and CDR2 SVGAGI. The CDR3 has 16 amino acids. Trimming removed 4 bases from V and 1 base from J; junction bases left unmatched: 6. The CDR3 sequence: CASSSPDRGSNQPQHF. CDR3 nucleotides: TGTGCCAGCAGTTCCCCCGACAGGGGAAGCAATCAGCCCCAGCATTTT.

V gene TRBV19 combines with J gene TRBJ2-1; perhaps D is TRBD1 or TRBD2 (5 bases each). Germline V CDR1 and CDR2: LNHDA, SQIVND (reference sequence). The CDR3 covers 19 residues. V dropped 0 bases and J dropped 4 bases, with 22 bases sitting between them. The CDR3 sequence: CASSIDGRGTVNKYNEQFF. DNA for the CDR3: TGTGCCAGTAGTATAGATGGCCGAGGGACCGTCAACAAGTACAATGAGCAGTTCTTC.

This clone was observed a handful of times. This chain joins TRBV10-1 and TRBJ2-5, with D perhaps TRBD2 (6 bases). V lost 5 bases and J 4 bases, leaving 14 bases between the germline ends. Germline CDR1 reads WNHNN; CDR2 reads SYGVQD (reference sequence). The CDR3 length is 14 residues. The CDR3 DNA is TGCGCCAGCAGTAACGGGGGAGGAGGAGAGACCCAGTACTTC. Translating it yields CASSNGGGGETQYF.

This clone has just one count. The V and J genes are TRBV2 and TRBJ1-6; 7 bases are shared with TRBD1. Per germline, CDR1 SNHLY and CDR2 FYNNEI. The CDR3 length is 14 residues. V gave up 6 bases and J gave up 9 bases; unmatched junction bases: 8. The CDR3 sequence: CASRSTGMGSPLHF. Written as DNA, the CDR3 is TGTGCCAGCAGGTCGACAGGGATGGGTTCACCCCTCCACTTT.

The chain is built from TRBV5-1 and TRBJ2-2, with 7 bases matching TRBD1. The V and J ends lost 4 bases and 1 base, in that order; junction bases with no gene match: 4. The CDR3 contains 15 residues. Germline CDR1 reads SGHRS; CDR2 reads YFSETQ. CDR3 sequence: CASSGDSQNTGELFF. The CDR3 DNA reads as TGCGCCAGCAGCGGGGACAGTCAGAACACCGGGGAGCTGTTTTTT.

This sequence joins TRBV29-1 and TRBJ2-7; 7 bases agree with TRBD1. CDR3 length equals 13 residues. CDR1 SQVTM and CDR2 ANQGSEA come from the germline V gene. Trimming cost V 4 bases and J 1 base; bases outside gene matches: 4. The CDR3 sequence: CSVVRTGSYEQYF. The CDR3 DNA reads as TGCAGCGTTGTAAGGACAGGTTCCTACGAGCAGTACTTC.

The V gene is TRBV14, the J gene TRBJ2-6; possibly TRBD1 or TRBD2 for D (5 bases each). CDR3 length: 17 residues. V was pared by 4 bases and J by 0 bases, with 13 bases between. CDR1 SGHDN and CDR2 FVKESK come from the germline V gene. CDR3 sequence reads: CASSPDSGTSGANVLTF. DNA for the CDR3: TGTGCCAGCAGCCCTGACTCAGGGACCTCTGGGGCCAACGTCCTGACTTTC.

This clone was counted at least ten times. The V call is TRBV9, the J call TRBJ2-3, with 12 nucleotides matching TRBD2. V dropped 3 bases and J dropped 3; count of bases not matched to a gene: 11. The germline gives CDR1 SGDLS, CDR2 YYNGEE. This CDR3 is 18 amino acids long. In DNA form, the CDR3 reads TGTGCCAGCAGCGATGCTAGCGGGGGGGCCGTAAGGACAGATACGCAGTATTTT. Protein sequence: CASSDASGGAVRTDTQYF.